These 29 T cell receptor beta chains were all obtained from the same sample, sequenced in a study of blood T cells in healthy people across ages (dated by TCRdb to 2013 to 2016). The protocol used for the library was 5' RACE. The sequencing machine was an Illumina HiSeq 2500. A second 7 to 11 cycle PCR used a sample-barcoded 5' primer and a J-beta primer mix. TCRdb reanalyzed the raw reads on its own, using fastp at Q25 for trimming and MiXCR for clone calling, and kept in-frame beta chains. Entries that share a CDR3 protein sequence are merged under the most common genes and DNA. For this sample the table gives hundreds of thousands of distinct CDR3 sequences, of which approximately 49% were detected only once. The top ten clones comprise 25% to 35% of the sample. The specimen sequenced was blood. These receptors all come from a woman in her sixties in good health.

Here the CDR3 DNA reads TGCAGTGCTAGAAGGACGATCCAAGAGACCCAGTACTTC. Encoded protein: CSARRTIQETQYF. The chain employs TRBV20-1 and TRBJ2-5, with unresolved D. The CDR3 extends over 13 amino acids. V lost 2 bases and J lost 1, with 8 bases in between. The V gene's germline CDR1 is DFQATT and CDR2 SNEGSKA (reference sequence).

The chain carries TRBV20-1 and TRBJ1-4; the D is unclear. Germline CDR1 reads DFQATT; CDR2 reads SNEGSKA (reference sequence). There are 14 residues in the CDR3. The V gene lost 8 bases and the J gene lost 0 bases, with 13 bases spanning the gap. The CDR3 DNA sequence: TGCAGTACACACCCCCCCGCAACTAATGAAAAACTGTTTTTT. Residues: CSTHPPATNEKLFF.

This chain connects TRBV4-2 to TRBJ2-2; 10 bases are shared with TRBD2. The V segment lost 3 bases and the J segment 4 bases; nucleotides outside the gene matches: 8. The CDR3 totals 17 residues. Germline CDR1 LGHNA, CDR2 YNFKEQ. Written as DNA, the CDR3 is TGTGCCAGCAGCCACGAGCGGGAGGGCCGGGGCACCGGGGAGCTGTTTTTT. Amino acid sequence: CASSHEREGRGTGELFF.

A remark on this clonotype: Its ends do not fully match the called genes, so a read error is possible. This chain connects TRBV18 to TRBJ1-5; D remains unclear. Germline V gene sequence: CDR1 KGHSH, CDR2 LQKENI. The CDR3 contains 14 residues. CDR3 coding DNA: TGTGCCAGCCCACCGGGTCTGACCAATCAGCCCCAGCATTTT. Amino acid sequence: CASPPGLTNQPQHF.

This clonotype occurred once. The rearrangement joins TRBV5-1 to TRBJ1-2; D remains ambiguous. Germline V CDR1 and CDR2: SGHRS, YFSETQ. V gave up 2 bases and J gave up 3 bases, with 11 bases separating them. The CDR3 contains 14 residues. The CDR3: CASSLESRYYGYTF. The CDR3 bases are TGCGCCAGCAGCTTAGAATCACGGTACTATGGCTACACCTTC. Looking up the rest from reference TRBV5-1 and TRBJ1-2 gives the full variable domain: KAGVTQTPRYLIKTRGQQVTLSCSPISGHRSVSWYQQTPGQGLQFLFEYFSETQRNKGNFPGRFSGRQFSNSRSEMNVSTLELGDSALYLCASSLESRYYGYTFGSGTRLTVV.

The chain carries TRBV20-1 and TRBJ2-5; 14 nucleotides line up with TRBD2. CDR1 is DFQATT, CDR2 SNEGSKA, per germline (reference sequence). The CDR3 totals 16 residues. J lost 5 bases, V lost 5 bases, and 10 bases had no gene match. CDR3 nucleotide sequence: TGCAGTGCTCCTCGACTAGCGGGAGGGTCAGGGGAGACCCAGTACTTC. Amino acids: CSAPRLAGGSGETQYF.

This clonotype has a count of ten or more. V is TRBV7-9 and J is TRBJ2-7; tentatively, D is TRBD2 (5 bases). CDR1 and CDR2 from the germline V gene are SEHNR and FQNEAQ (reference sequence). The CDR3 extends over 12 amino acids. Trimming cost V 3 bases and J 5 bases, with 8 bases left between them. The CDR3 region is CASSFSGNEQYF. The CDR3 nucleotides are TGTGCCAGCAGCTTCTCGGGGAACGAGCAGTACTTC.

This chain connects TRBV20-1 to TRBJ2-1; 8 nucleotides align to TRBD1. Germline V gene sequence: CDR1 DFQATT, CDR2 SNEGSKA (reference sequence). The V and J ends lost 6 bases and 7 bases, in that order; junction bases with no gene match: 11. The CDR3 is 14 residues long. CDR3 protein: CSARTGKSWNEQFF. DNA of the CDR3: TGCAGTGCGCGGACAGGGAAATCGTGGAATGAGCAGTTCTTC.

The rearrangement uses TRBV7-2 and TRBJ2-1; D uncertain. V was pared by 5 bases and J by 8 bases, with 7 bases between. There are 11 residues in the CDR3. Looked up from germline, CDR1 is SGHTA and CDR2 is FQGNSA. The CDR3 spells CASSPWDEQFF. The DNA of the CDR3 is TGTGCCAGCAGCCCTTGGGATGAGCAGTTCTTC.

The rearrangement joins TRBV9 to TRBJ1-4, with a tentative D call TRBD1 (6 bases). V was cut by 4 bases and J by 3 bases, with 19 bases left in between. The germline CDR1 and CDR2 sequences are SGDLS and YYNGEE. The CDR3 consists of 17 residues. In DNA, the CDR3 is TGTGCCAGCAGCCCTGGCGGGGGGCGCTTCCCTAATGAAAAACTGTTTTTT. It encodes CASSPGGGRFPNEKLFF.

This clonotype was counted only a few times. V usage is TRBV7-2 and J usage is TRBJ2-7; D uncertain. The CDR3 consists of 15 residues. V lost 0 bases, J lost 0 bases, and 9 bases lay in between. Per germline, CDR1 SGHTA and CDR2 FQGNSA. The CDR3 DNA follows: TGTGCCAGCAGCTTAGCCCCCCTCGTCTCCTACGAGCAGTACTTC. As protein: CASSLAPLVSYEQYF.

CDR3 in DNA: TGTGCCAGCAGCACGGGAATTGGGGGGCTCCAAGAGACCCAGTACTTC. This encodes CASSTGIGGLQETQYF. The J gene is TRBJ2-5, the V gene TRBV9; D is tentatively TRBD1 or TRBD2 (6 bases each). Trimming cost V 4 bases and J 1 base, with 17 bases left between them. This CDR3 comprises 16 residues. Germline CDR1 is SGDLS and CDR2 is YYNGEE.

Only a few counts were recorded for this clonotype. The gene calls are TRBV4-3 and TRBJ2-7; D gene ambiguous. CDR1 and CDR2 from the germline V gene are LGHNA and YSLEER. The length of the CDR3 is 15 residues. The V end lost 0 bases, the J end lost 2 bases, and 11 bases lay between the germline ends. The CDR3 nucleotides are TGCGCCAGCAGCCAAGATCGGACCGCCGCCTACGAGCAGTACTTC. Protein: CASSQDRTAAYEQYF.

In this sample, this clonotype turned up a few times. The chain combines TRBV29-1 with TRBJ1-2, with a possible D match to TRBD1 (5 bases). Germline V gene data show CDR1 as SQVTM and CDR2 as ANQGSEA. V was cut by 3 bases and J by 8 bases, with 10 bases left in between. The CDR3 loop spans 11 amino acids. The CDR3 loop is CSVDQGDGYTF. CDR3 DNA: TGCAGCGTTGATCAGGGAGACGGCTACACCTTC.

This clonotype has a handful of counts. CDR3: CASSLKGSGEQYF. DNA of the CDR3: TGTGCCAGCAGTTTAAAGGGTTCGGGGGAGCAGTACTTC. The chain employs TRBV27 and TRBJ2-7; possibly TRBD2 for D (5 bases). Germline CDR1 reads MNHEY; CDR2 reads SMNVEV (reference sequence). Trimming took 2 bases from V and 7 from J, leaving 12 bases between them. CDR3 length: 13 amino acids.

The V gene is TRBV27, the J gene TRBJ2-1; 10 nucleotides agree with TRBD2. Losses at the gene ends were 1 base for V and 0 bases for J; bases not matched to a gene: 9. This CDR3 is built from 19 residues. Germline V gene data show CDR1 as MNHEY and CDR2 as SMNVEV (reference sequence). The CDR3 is CASSLWASGSEVSYNEQFF. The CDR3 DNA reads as TGTGCCAGCAGTTTATGGGCTAGCGGGAGCGAAGTCTCCTACAATGAGCAGTTCTTC.

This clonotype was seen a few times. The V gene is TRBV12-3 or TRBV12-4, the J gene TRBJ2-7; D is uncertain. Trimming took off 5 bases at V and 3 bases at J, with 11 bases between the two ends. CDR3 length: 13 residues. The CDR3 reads CASSPESLYEQYF. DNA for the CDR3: TGTGCCAGCAGTCCCGAATCTCTCTACGAGCAGTACTTC.

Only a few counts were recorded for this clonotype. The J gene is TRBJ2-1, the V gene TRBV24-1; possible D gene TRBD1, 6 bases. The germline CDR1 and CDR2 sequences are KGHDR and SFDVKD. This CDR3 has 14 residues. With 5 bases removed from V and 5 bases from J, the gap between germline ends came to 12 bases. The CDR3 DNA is TGTGCCACCAGTGGAGGGGGTTTCGACAATGAGCAGTTCTTC. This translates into CATSGGGFDNEQFF.

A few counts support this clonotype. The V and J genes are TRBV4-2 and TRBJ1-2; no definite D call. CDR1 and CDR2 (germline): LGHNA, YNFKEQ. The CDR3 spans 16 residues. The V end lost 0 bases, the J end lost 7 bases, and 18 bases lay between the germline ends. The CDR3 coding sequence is TGTGCCAGCAGCCAAGACGATCTTAGACGAAGTTCTGGCTACACCTTC. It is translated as CASSQDDLRRSSGYTF.

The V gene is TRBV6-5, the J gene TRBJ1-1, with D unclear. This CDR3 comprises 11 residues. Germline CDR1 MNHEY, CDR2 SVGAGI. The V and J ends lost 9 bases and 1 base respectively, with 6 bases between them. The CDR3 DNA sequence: TGTGCCAGTTCTACGAACACTGAAGCTTTCTTT. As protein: CASSTNTEAFF.

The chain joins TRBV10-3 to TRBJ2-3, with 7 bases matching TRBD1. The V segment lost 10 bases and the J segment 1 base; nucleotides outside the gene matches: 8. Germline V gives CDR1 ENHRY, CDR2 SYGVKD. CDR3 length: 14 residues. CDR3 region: CATRVTGGTDTQYF. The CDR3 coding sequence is TGTGCCACCAGGGTAACAGGGGGCACAGATACGCAGTATTTT.

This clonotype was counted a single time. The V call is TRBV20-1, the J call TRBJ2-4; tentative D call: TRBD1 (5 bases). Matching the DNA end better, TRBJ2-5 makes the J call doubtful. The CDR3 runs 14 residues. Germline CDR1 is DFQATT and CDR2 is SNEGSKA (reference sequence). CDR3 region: CSAREQADQETQYF. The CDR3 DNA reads TGCAGTGCTAGGGAACAGGCGGACCAAGAGACCCAGTACTTC.

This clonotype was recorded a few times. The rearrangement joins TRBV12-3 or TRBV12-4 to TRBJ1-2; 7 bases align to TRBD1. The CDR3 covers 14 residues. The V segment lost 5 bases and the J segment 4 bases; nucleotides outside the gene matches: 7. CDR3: CASSLRQGPYGYTF. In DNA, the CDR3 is TGTGCCAGCAGTCTGCGACAGGGACCCTATGGCTACACCTTC.

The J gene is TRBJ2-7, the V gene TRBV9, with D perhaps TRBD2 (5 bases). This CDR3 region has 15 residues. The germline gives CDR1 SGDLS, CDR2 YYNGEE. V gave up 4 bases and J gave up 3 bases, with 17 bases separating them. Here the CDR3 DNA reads TGTGCCAGCAGCCGTGACTCGGGAACTTTCTACGAGCAGTACTTC. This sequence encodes CASSRDSGTFYEQYF.

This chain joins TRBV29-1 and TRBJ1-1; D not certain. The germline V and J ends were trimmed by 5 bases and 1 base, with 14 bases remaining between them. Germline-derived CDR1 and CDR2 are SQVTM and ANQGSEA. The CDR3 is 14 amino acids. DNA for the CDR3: TGCAGCGTTAGAAGCCTTTTCGGGAACACTGAAGCTTTCTTT. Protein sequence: CSVRSLFGNTEAFF.

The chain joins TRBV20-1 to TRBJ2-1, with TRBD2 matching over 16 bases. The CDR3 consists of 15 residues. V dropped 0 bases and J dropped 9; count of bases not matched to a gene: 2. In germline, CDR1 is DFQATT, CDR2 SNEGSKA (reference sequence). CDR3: CSAREGLAGGGEQFF. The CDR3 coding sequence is TGCAGTGCTAGAGAGGGACTAGCGGGAGGGGGTGAGCAGTTCTTC.

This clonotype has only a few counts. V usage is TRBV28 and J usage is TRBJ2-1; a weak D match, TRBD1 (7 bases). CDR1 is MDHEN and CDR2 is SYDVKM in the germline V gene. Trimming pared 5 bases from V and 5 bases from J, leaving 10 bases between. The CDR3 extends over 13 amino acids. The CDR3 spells CASSSRGDNEQFF. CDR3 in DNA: TGTGCCAGCAGTAGCAGGGGGGACAATGAGCAGTTCTTC.

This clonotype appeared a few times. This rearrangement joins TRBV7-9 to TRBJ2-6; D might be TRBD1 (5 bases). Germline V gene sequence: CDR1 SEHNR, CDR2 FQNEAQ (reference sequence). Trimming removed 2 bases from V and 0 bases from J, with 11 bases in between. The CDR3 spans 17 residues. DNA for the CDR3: TGTGCCAGCAGCTTAAGAGACAGTGGCTCTGGGGCCAACGTCCTGACTTTC. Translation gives CASSLRDSGSGANVLTF.

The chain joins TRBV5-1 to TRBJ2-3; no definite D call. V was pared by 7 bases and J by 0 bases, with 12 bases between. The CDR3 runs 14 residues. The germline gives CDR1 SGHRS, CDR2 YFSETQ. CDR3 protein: CASRDPGSTDTQYF. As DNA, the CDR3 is TGCGCCAGCCGCGACCCCGGAAGCACAGATACGCAGTATTTT. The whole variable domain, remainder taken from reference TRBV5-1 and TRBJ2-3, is KAGVTQTPRYLIKTRGQQVTLSCSPISGHRSVSWYQQTPGQGLQFLFEYFSETQRNKGNFPGRFSGRQFSNSRSEMNVSTLELGDSALYLCASRDPGSTDTQYFGPGTRLTVL.